The 24 T cell receptor beta chains presented below share a single source sample, sequenced in a study of Ad26.COV2.S vaccination and SARS-CoV-2 variants (dated by TCRdb to the early 2020s). Libraries were made using the immunoSEQ multiplex PCR assay. TCRdb limited this immuneACCESS table to in-frame rearrangements with V and J called. A share of clones is missing; checked studies link under half to unresolved V genes, and the rest is unexplained. The sample table lists roughly 700,000 clones, about 89% of them with a count of one. Around 1.4% of the sample belongs to the ten largest clones. The treatment or condition label on this specimen signifies: over 15 received Ad26.COV2.S at low or high dose, single or two shots; about 5 received placebo; per-sample allocation not given. Repertoires of vaccine and placebo recipients were sequenced from samples collected on day 63 after the first injection.

The starting material was peripheral blood, obtained in a trial of Ad26.COV2.S vaccine versus placebo. The receptors here all came from a person between 18 and 65 years old who received the Ad26.COV2.S COVID-19 vaccine or a placebo.

The chain carries TRBV4-2 and TRBJ2-5; weak D call: TRBD2 (6 bases). Germline V gene lookup returns CDR1 LGHNA and CDR2 YNFKEQ. V dropped 1 base and J dropped 4 bases, with 13 bases sitting between them. The CDR3 contains 15 residues. Here the CDR3 reads CASSQGTTPRETQYF. In nucleotides, the CDR3 is TGTGCCAGCAGCCAAGGGACTACCCCCCGAGAGACCCAGTACTTC.

The J gene is TRBJ1-1, the V gene TRBV2; TRBD1 might be the D (5 bases). V lost 1 base and J 4 bases, leaving 13 bases between the germline ends. The CDR3 length is 15 residues. Germline V lookup: CDR1 SNHLY, CDR2 FYNNEI. The DNA for the CDR3 is TGTGCCAGCAGTGAAGGACAGTTCGGAACCACTGAAGCTTTCTTT. Its protein is CASSEGQFGTTEAFF.

The chain links TRBV7-2 to TRBJ1-1, with a weak D call TRBD1 (5 bases). There are 15 residues in the CDR3. Between the trimmed V and J ends, which lost 3 bases and 0 bases, there was a span of 11 bases. Germline CDR1 and CDR2: SGHTA and FQGNSA. Here the CDR3 reads CASSFRSGMNTEAFF. In nucleotides, the CDR3 is TGTGCCAGCAGCTTTAGGTCAGGGATGAACACTGAAGCTTTCTTT.

This chain links TRBV7-2 with TRBJ2-7; no clear D. The length of the CDR3 is 14 residues. The V end lost 5 bases, the J end lost 0 bases, and 11 bases lay between the germline ends. Germline V lookup: CDR1 SGHTA, CDR2 FQGNSA. The DNA for the CDR3 is TGTGCCAGCAGCGCCGCCACAGACTCCTACGAGCAGTACTTC. Protein: CASSAATDSYEQYF. Full variable domain (missing parts from reference TRBV7-2 and TRBJ2-7): GAGVSQSPSNKVTEKGKDVELRCDPISGHTALYWYRQSLGQGLEFLIYFQGNSAPDKSGLPSDRFSAERTGGSVSTLTIQRTQQEDSAVYLCASSAATDSYEQYFGPGTRLTVT.

V gene TRBV18 combines with J gene TRBJ1-6; possibly TRBD1 for D (5 bases). The CDR3 loop spans 12 amino acids. In germline, CDR1 is KGHSH, CDR2 LQKENI. Trimming removed 3 bases from V and 14 bases from J, with 11 bases in between. Here the CDR3 DNA reads TGTGCCAGCTCACCGGGGGAAGGAACCCTCCACTTT. Protein product: CASSPGEGTLHF.

The chain links TRBV5-4 to TRBJ2-5; D is perhaps TRBD2 (6 bases). Germline V CDR1 and CDR2: SGHNT, YYREEE (reference sequence). Trimming removed 2 bases from V and 5 bases from J, with 13 bases in between. The CDR3 spans 14 residues. CDR3 amino acids: CASSFGQGRETQYF. The DNA of the CDR3 is TGTGCCAGCAGCTTCGGTCAAGGGAGGGAGACCCAGTACTTC. Together with reference TRBV5-4 and TRBJ2-5, the CDR3 gives the full variable domain: ETGVTQSPTHLIKTRGQQVTLRCSSQSGHNTVSWYQQALGQGPQFIFQYYREEENGRGNFPPRFSGLQFPNYSSELNVNALELDDSALYLCASSFGQGRETQYFGPGTRLLVL.

This clone showed up just once. This sequence joins TRBV21-1 and TRBJ2-3. TRBV21-1 corresponds to a pseudogene. The CDR3 covers 18 residues. CDR3 bases: TGTGCCAGCAGCAAGGCCCCCCCCGGACGGGGCCGCACAGATACGCAGTATTTT. Translating it yields CASSKAPPGRGRTDTQYF.

The chain joins TRBV19 to TRBJ2-1, with 8 bases that match TRBD2. Germline CDR1 reads LNHDA; CDR2 reads SQIVND (reference sequence). The CDR3 covers 16 residues. J lost 6 bases, V lost 3 bases, and 10 bases had no gene match. The CDR3 region has the DNA TGTGCCAGTAGTATGTTCTTGGCGGGAGGTTTCAATGAGCAGTTCTTC. Protein: CASSMFLAGGFNEQFF.

Only one count was recorded for this clone. Other DNA variants within this sample encode the same CDR3. This rearrangement joins TRBV15 to TRBJ2-7, with D uncertain. Trimming took off 0 bases at V and 6 bases at J, with 9 bases between the two ends. This CDR3 has 13 residues. Germline V gene lookup returns CDR1 LNHNV and CDR2 YYDKDF (reference sequence). For the CDR3, the DNA is TGTGCCACCAGCAGAGATATAAGTGGCGAGCAGTACTTC. This encodes CATSRDISGEQYF.

This chain connects TRBV2 to TRBJ2-2; perhaps TRBD1 as D (6 bases). Germline V gene sequence: CDR1 SNHLY, CDR2 FYNNEI. V was cut by 6 bases and J by 5 bases, with 13 bases left in between. The CDR3 covers 14 residues. CDR3 residues: CASRVDSPTGELFF. CDR3 nucleotides: TGTGCCAGCAGGGTGGACAGTCCGACCGGGGAGCTGTTTTTT.

The rearrangement uses TRBV24-1 and TRBJ1-5; maybe TRBD1 (5 bases). The CDR3 runs to 15 residues. Germline values: CDR1 KGHDR, CDR2 SFDVKD. V was shortened by 4 bases and J by 1 base, with 10 bases between the two germline ends. The CDR3: CATSDHGQSNQPQHF. In nucleotides, the CDR3 is TGTGCCACCAGTGACCATGGACAAAGCAATCAGCCCCAGCATTTT.

The chain has TRBV19 and TRBJ2-2, with 9 bases matching TRBD1. V gave up 7 bases and J gave up 3 bases; unmatched junction bases: 3. The V gene's germline CDR1 is LNHDA and CDR2 SQIVND (reference sequence). The CDR3 contains 14 residues. CDR3 amino acids: CASKWTGDTGELFF. In DNA form, the CDR3 reads TGTGCCAGTAAATGGACAGGGGACACCGGGGAGCTGTTTTTT.

The chain couples TRBV5-1 to TRBJ2-2; 9 bases map to TRBD2. Trimming took 0 bases from V and 6 from J; bases not matched to a gene: 3. The CDR3 spans 15 residues. Germline V gene sequence: CDR1 SGHRS, CDR2 YFSETQ. Here the CDR3 DNA reads TGCGCCAGCAGCTTGGTTGCGGGAGGGTCCGGGGAGCTGTTTTTT. Encoded protein: CASSLVAGGSGELFF.

The rearrangement uses TRBV27 and TRBJ1-6; TRBD1 matches at 8 bases. This CDR3 comprises 15 residues. The V segment lost 6 bases and the J segment 7 bases; nucleotides outside the gene matches: 8. The germline CDR1 and CDR2 sequences are MNHEY and SMNVEV (reference sequence). The CDR3 region has the DNA TGTGCCAGCAGCCCTCAGGGGGCGCTGAATTCACCCCTCCACTTT. It is translated as CASSPQGALNSPLHF.

The rearrangement uses TRBV4-2 and TRBJ2-5, with TRBD2 matching over 15 bases. This CDR3 has 16 amino acids. Germline CDR1 is LGHNA and CDR2 is YNFKEQ. The V gene end was trimmed by 4 bases and the J gene end by 6 bases; junction bases not matched to a gene: 6. Here the CDR3 reads CASSRGLAGGPKTQYF. CDR3 bases: TGTGCCAGCAGCCGTGGACTAGCGGGGGGGCCGAAGACCCAGTACTTC.

Turning to this clone: Other DNA sequences in the sample encode the same CDR3. CDR3: CASSGLEETQYF. The CDR3 nucleotides read TGTGCCAGCAGTGGGCTAGAGGAGACCCAGTACTTC. The V and J genes are TRBV2 and TRBJ2-5; D not certain. The CDR3 sequence is 12 residues long. The germline CDR1 and CDR2 sequences are SNHLY and FYNNEI. Trimming took off 4 bases at V and 5 bases at J, with 8 bases between the two ends.

This clone appeared a single time. This chain joins TRBV5-1 and TRBJ2-4; 7 positions agree with TRBD1. V dropped 4 bases and J dropped 7; count of bases not matched to a gene: 8. The germline CDR1 and CDR2 sequences are SGHRS and YFSETQ. The CDR3 runs 14 residues. CDR3 amino acids: CASSGPDRQNIQYF. The CDR3 bases are TGCGCCAGCAGCGGACCGGACAGGCAGAACATTCAGTACTTC.

For this clone: The sample has other DNA sequences that encode this CDR3 too. The rearrangement uses TRBV4-3 and TRBJ2-7, with D possibly being TRBD1 or TRBD2 (5 bases each). This CDR3 has 14 residues. The germline V and J ends were trimmed by 0 bases and 2 bases, with 8 bases remaining between them. Germline V gene data show CDR1 as LGHNA and CDR2 as YSLEER. CDR3 DNA: TGCGCCAGCAGCCAAGATGGGGGACCCTACGAGCAGTACTTC. Translated: CASSQDGGPYEQYF.

The chain combines TRBV19 with TRBJ2-1, with TRBD2 identical over 7 bases. CDR1 is LNHDA and CDR2 is SQIVND in the germline V gene (reference sequence). V shed 6 bases, J shed 5 bases, and the junction held 10 bases outside the gene matches. The CDR3 is made up of 15 amino acids. CDR3 DNA sequence: TGTGCCAGTAGCAATTTCTGGGAGGGTAACAATGAGCAGTTCTTC. It encodes CASSNFWEGNNEQFF.

This sequence joins TRBV14 and TRBJ2-7, with TRBD2 matching over 7 bases. Germline V gene lookup returns CDR1 SGHDN and CDR2 FVKESK. Trimming cost V 3 bases and J 1 base; bases outside gene matches: 0. This CDR3 contains 13 residues. This chain's CDR3 is CASSHGGSYEQYF. CDR3 nucleotides: TGTGCCAGCAGCCACGGGGGGTCCTACGAGCAGTACTTC.

This sequence joins TRBV29-1 and TRBJ1-2; TRBD1 matches 11 bases. The V gene end was trimmed by 2 bases and the J gene end by 2 bases; junction bases not matched to a gene: 1. This CDR3 spans 14 amino acids. From germline, CDR1 is SQVTM and CDR2 ANQGSEA. The chain's CDR3 is CSVERDRGNYGYTF. CDR3 nucleotide sequence: TGCAGCGTTGAAAGGGACAGGGGGAACTATGGCTACACCTTC.

This chain links TRBV3-1 (or the pseudogene TRBV3-2) with TRBJ1-5; no clear D gene. The germline V gene has CDR1 LGHDT and CDR2 YNNKEL (reference sequence). Trimming shortened V by 4 bases and J by 2 bases, and 6 bases separated the two germline ends. The CDR3 runs 13 residues. CDR3 sequence (DNA): TGTGCCAGCAGCCTAGGACGCAATCAGCCCCAGCATTTT. Encoded protein: CASSLGRNQPQHF.

This clone was picked up one time. The chain couples TRBV10-3 to TRBJ2-3; TRBD1 agrees at 7 bases. The CDR3 extends over 13 amino acids. With 6 bases clipped from V and 4 bases from J, the junction kept 4 bases outside the gene matches. CDR1 ENHRY and CDR2 SYGVKD come from the germline V gene. The CDR3 region is CAIRATGADTQYF. The CDR3 nucleotides read TGTGCCATCAGAGCTACAGGGGCAGATACGCAGTATTTT.

The V gene is TRBV6-5, the J gene TRBJ2-3; TRBD1 agrees at 7 bases. This CDR3 contains 15 residues. Germline V gives CDR1 MNHEY, CDR2 SVGAGI. V was pared by 3 bases and J by 0 bases, with 3 bases of the junction left unmatched. The CDR3 coding sequence is TGTGCCAGCAGTTATTGGGGACAGAGCACAGATACGCAGTATTTT. Encoded protein: CASSYWGQSTDTQYF.